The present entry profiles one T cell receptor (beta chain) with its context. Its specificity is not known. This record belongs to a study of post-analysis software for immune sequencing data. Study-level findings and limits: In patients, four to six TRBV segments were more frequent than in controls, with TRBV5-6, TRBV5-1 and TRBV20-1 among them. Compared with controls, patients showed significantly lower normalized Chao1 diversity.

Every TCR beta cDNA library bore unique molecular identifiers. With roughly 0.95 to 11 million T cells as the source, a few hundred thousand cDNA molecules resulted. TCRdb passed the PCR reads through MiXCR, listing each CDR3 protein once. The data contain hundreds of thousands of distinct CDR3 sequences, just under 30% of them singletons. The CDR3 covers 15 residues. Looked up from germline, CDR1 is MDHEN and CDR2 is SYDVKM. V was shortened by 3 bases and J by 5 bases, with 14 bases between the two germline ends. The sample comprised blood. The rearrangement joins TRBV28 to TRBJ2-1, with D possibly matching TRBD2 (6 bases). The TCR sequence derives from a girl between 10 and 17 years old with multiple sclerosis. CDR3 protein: CASSFPQRVHNEQFF. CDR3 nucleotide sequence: TGTGCCAGCAGTTTCCCGCAGCGGGTACACAATGAGCAGTTCTTC.